Listed here are 27 T cell receptor beta chains from one sample, sequenced in a study of blood T cell repertoires in COVID-19. TCRdb keeps only in-frame clones here, not all; method: immunoSEQ multiplex PCR. The sample yields about 180,000 clones, around 83% seen once. Material for sequencing was peripheral blood. The receptors stem from a woman in her seventies with COVID-19, enrolled during active disease.

The genes are TRBV13 and TRBJ2-3; 12 bases fit TRBD2. Unmatched junction bases numbered 9, after V lost 5 bases and J lost 0 bases. From germline, CDR1 is PRHDT and CDR2 FYEKMQ (reference sequence). The CDR3 contains 18 residues. The CDR3 is CASSQTSGRIRSTDTQYF. The CDR3 nucleotides are TGTGCCAGCAGCCAGACTAGCGGGAGAATCCGTAGCACAGATACGCAGTATTTT.

This clone was found once. The chain combines TRBV6-5 with TRBJ1-3, with a weak D call TRBD1 (6 bases). The germline gives CDR1 MNHEY, CDR2 SVGAGI. Trimming pared 7 bases from V and 7 bases from J, leaving 14 bases between. The length of the CDR3 is 13 residues. CDR3: CASTTGSRNTIYF. As DNA, the CDR3 is TGTGCCAGCACCACAGGGTCCCGTAACACCATATATTTT.

This clone has just one count. The rearrangement uses TRBV9 and TRBJ2-2; 7 nucleotides align to TRBD2. The CDR3 length is 15 residues. J was trimmed by 3 bases and V by 0 bases; bases with no gene match: 2. Germline V CDR1 and CDR2: SGDLS, YYNGEE. CDR3 bases: TGTGCCAGCAGCGTAGGCGGGGGATACACCGGGGAGCTGTTTTTT. This codes for CASSVGGGYTGELFF.

This clone showed up just once. The J gene is TRBJ1-1, the V gene TRBV7-2; D might be TRBD1 (5 bases). V lost 5 bases to trimming and J lost 10 bases, with 20 bases between them. Germline-derived CDR1 and CDR2 are SGHTA and FQGNSA. The CDR3 contains 14 residues. Written as DNA, the CDR3 is TGTGCCAGCAGCCAAGCGGGCAGGGTGATGACAGCTTTCTTT. This sequence encodes CASSQAGRVMTAFF.

The chain combines TRBV18 with TRBJ1-2; TRBD1 agrees at 12 bases. The CDR3 sequence is 18 residues long. J was trimmed by 5 bases and V by 2 bases; bases with no gene match: 12. The germline CDR1 and CDR2 sequences are KGHSH and LQKENI. CDR3 protein: CASSPIGTGGNLRYGYTF. As DNA, the CDR3 is TGTGCCAGCTCACCAATTGGGACAGGGGGCAACCTGAGGTATGGCTACACCTTC. The whole variable domain, remainder taken from reference TRBV18 and TRBJ1-2, is NAGVMQNPRHLVRRRGQEARLRCSPMKGHSHVYWYRQLPEEGLKFMVYLQKENIIDESGMPKERFSAEFPKEGPSILRIQQVVRGDSAAYFCASSPIGTGGNLRYGYTFGSGTRLTVV.

This chain links TRBV6-4 with TRBJ2-2; D unresolved. With 7 bases removed from V and 5 bases from J, the gap between germline ends came to 5 bases. Germline CDR1 is MRHNA and CDR2 is SNTAGT. This CDR3 is 11 amino acids long. The CDR3 coding sequence is TGTGCCAGCATCCCAACCGGGGAGCTGTTTTTT. Protein: CASIPTGELFF.

The table lists this clone with a few counts. The chain employs TRBV18 and TRBJ2-3, with 9 positions matching TRBD1. Germline CDR1 reads KGHSH; CDR2 reads LQKENI. The CDR3 consists of 16 residues. The trim removed 6 bases at V and 3 bases at J, leaving 10 bases unmatched. The CDR3, as DNA: TGTGCCAGCTCGGGCCAGGGGACAGGGACAACAGATACGCAGTATTTT. Its translation is CASSGQGTGTTDTQYF.

V gene TRBV5-8 combines with J gene TRBJ2-7; 8 positions match TRBD1. Per the germline V gene, CDR1 is SGHTS and CDR2 is YDEGEE. This CDR3 has 16 amino acids. After removal of 3 bases from V and 1 base from J, the junction contained 9 bases not matched to a gene. CDR3 DNA sequence: TGTGCCAGCAGCTGGGGGGCCGGGACAGGTTCCTACGAGCAGTACTTC. Amino acid sequence: CASSWGAGTGSYEQYF. Drawing the rest from reference TRBV5-8 and TRBJ2-7, the complete variable domain is EAGVTQSPTHLIKTRGQQATLRCSPISGHTSVYWYQQALGLGLQFLLWYDEGEERNRGNFPPRFSGRQFPNYSSELNVNALELEDSALYLCASSWGAGTGSYEQYFGPGTRLTVT.

The rearrangement links TRBV5-8 to TRBJ1-1; D gene unclear. This CDR3 has 15 residues. Germline values: CDR1 SGHTS, CDR2 YDEGEE. Between the trimmed V and J ends, which lost 0 bases and 0 bases, there was a span of 9 bases. The CDR3: CASSLGHALNTEAFF. CDR3 in DNA: TGTGCCAGCAGCTTGGGACACGCCCTGAACACTGAAGCTTTCTTT.

This chain links TRBV7-2 with TRBJ2-2; 11 nucleotides line up with TRBD1. The germline V gene encodes CDR1 SGHTA and CDR2 FQGNSA. The trim removed 5 bases at V and 6 bases at J, leaving 5 bases unmatched. This CDR3 spans 15 amino acids. The CDR3: CASSLGQGAAGELFF. DNA for the CDR3: TGTGCCAGCAGCCTTGGACAGGGGGCTGCCGGGGAGCTGTTTTTT.

As concerns this clone: Other DNA sequences from this sample encode an identical CDR3 as well. V is TRBV7-2 and J is TRBJ1-1; 8 nucleotides line up with TRBD1. This CDR3 contains 13 residues. V shed 5 bases and J 4 bases; nucleotides not matched to a gene: 3. Germline CDR1 and CDR2: SGHTA and FQGNSA. CDR3 in DNA: TGTGCCAGCAGCACCACAGGGGGCACTGAAGCTTTCTTT. Encoded protein: CASSTTGGTEAFF.

The rearrangement joins TRBV5-1 to TRBJ2-5; 7 bases agree with TRBD1. The CDR3 extends over 16 amino acids. Per germline, CDR1 SGHRS and CDR2 YFSETQ. V shed 3 bases and J 0 bases; nucleotides not matched to a gene: 8. CDR3 sequence reads: CASSSTGPTYQETQYF. The CDR3 nucleotides read TGCGCCAGCAGCTCGACAGGGCCGACGTACCAAGAGACCCAGTACTTC.

The chain carries TRBV4-3 and TRBJ2-7, with 14 bases identical to TRBD2. The junction had 7 bases not matched to a gene; V was cut back by 3 bases and J by 3 bases. The CDR3 is 17 residues long. CDR1 is LGHNA, CDR2 YSLEER, per germline. Here the CDR3 reads CASSQGLAGAHGYEQYF. The CDR3 DNA follows: TGCGCCAGCAGCCAGGGACTAGCGGGAGCTCACGGCTACGAGCAGTACTTC.

This chain uses TRBV10-3 with TRBJ2-7; perhaps TRBD1 as D (5 bases). The V and J ends lost 2 bases and 3 bases respectively, with 11 bases between them. Germline V gene sequence: CDR1 ENHRY, CDR2 SYGVKD. CDR3 size: 14 residues. CDR3 coding DNA: TGTGCCATCAGTGAGGACAGACGCATCTACGAGCAGTACTTC. This gives the protein CAISEDRRIYEQYF.

The chain recombines TRBV19 with TRBJ2-7; possible D gene TRBD2, 5 bases. V lost 3 bases to trimming and J lost 4 bases, with 10 bases between them. Germline loops: CDR1 LNHDA, CDR2 SQIVND (reference sequence). The CDR3 has 13 amino acids. CDR3 in DNA: TGTGCCAGTAGTATCACAGCGGCATACGAGCAGTACTTC. It encodes CASSITAAYEQYF. The variable domain in full, completed from reference TRBV19 and TRBJ2-7, reads DGGITQSPKYLFRKEGQNVTLSCEQNLNHDAMYWYRQDPGQGLRLIYYSQIVNDFQKGDIAEGYSVSREKKESFPLTVTSAQKNPTAFYLCASSITAAYEQYFGPGTRLTVT.

Written as DNA, the CDR3 is TGTGCCAGCAGCCAGACAGGGCAAGAGACCCAGTACTTC. Translated, it gives CASSQTGQETQYF. V gene TRBV14 combines with J gene TRBJ2-5, with TRBD1 identical over 7 bases. CDR1 is SGHDN, CDR2 FVKESK, per germline. J was trimmed by 2 bases and V by 3 bases; bases with no gene match: 0. The CDR3 contains 13 residues.

This clone was counted a single time. This rearrangement joins TRBV5-4 to TRBJ2-7, with D possibly being TRBD2 (6 bases). The germline V gene encodes CDR1 SGHNT and CDR2 YYREEE (reference sequence). The CDR3 length is 15 residues. Trimming pared 0 bases from V and 0 bases from J, leaving 10 bases between. CDR3 DNA: TGTGCCAGCAGCTTGGGGGGTAGCGGCTCCTACGAGCAGTACTTC. Translating gives CASSLGGSGSYEQYF.

The chain links TRBV7-7 to TRBJ2-1; TRBD2 matches at 8 bases. This CDR3 has 15 residues. Germline assignment: CDR1 SSHAT and CDR2 FNYEAQ (reference sequence). V lost 5 bases to trimming and J lost 7 bases; unmatched junction nucleotides: 10. CDR3 residues: CASSPPGTRQNEQFF. CDR3 DNA sequence: TGTGCCAGCAGCCCCCCCGGGACTAGACAGAATGAGCAGTTCTTC.

The chain links TRBV18 to TRBJ2-1, with D maybe TRBD1 (6 bases). This CDR3 region has 15 residues. Germline loops: CDR1 KGHSH, CDR2 LQKENI. The V end lost 3 bases, the J end lost 2 bases, and 11 bases lay between the germline ends. CDR3 loop: CASSPQGQTYNEQFF. The CDR3 nucleotides are TGTGCCAGCTCACCTCAAGGACAGACCTACAATGAGCAGTTCTTC.

V and J are TRBV4-1 and TRBJ2-5; D not certain. CDR1 and CDR2 from the germline V gene are MGHRA and YSYEKL. The V and J ends lost 2 bases and 4 bases respectively, with 11 bases between them. The CDR3 has 14 amino acids. For the CDR3, the DNA is TGCGCCAGCAGCCAAACGGGTGGTGGAGAGACCCAGTACTTC. This sequence encodes CASSQTGGGETQYF.

This clone has a single count. V usage is TRBV19 and J usage is TRBJ1-4; 7 nucleotides agree with TRBD1. V was clipped by 5 bases and J by 4 bases; unmatched bases: 10. The V gene's germline CDR1 is LNHDA and CDR2 SQIVND (reference sequence). The CDR3 consists of 16 residues. The CDR3 DNA reads as TGTGCCAGTAGTTCAACATCGGACAGGATTAATGAAAAACTGTTTTTT. Encoded protein: CASSSTSDRINEKLFF.

The V gene is TRBV30, the J gene TRBJ2-7; D perhaps matches TRBD1 (5 bases). This CDR3 is built from 14 residues. Per the germline V gene, CDR1 is GTSNPN and CDR2 is SVGIG (reference sequence). V lost 2 bases and J lost 8, with 19 bases in between. The CDR3 reads CAWSKKGAGVQQYF. CDR3 DNA sequence: TGTGCCTGGAGTAAGAAAGGGGCTGGGGTGCAGCAGTACTTC.

The V and J genes are TRBV4-3 and TRBJ2-5; tentative D call: TRBD2 (5 bases). Per the germline V gene, CDR1 is LGHNA and CDR2 is YSLEER. Deletions cut 3 bases from V and 7 bases from J, with 15 bases between. The CDR3 runs to 14 residues. The CDR3 is CASSHSQHRGTQYF. The CDR3 DNA reads as TGCGCCAGCAGCCACTCCCAGCACCGGGGGACCCAGTACTTC.

The chain uses TRBV19 and TRBJ2-3; D gene ambiguous. Germline V gene lookup returns CDR1 LNHDA and CDR2 SQIVND (reference sequence). V lost 1 base and J 3 bases, leaving 5 bases between the germline ends. The CDR3 has 13 residues. CDR3 sequence (DNA): TGTGCCAGTAGTATAGCGCGGACAGATACGCAGTATTTT. This gives the protein CASSIARTDTQYF.

This clone was seen more than once but under ten times. In the same sample, other DNA sequences code for this CDR3. The chain is built from TRBV2 and TRBJ2-7; D gene unclear. This CDR3 has 13 residues. Germline assignment: CDR1 SNHLY and CDR2 FYNNEI. Trimming pared 2 bases from V and 1 base from J, leaving 6 bases between. The DNA for the CDR3 is TGTGCCAGCAGTGAAACGGGTTCCTACGAGCAGTACTTC. Protein product: CASSETGSYEQYF. Full variable domain (rest looked up from reference TRBV2 and TRBJ2-7): EPEVTQTPSHQVTQMGQEVILRCVPISNHLYFYWYRQILGQKVEFLVSFYNNEISEKSEIFDDQFSVERPDGSNFTLKIRSTKLEDSAMYFCASSETGSYEQYFGPGTRLTVT.

The chain recombines TRBV5-4 with TRBJ2-3; perhaps TRBD2 as D (6 bases). The V and J ends lost 4 bases and 8 bases respectively, with 17 bases between them. Germline V CDR1 and CDR2: SGHNT, YYREEE (reference sequence). This CDR3 is 14 amino acids long. DNA of the CDR3: TGTGCCAGCAGCGCCTCTCTAACGGGAGTTACGCAGTATTTT. Translated, it gives CASSASLTGVTQYF. Full variable domain (missing parts from reference TRBV5-4 and TRBJ2-3): ETGVTQSPTHLIKTRGQQVTLRCSSQSGHNTVSWYQQALGQGPQFIFQYYREEENGRGNFPPRFSGLQFPNYSSELNVNALELDDSALYLCASSASLTGVTQYFGPGTRLTVL.

V is TRBV7-3 and J is TRBJ2-6; possibly TRBD1 for D (7 bases). This CDR3 spans 17 amino acids. Trimming took off 6 bases at V and 0 bases at J, with 15 bases between the two ends. The germline CDR1 and CDR2 sequences are SGHTA and FQGTGA. CDR3 in amino acids: CASSPGGTASGANVLTF. In DNA form, the CDR3 reads TGTGCCAGCAGTCCAGGGGGGACTGCCTCTGGGGCCAACGTCCTGACTTTC.